This T cell receptor beta chain was obtained from a study of shared clonotypes between healthy human individuals. The germline CDR1 and CDR2 sequences are SEHNR and FQNEAQ (reference sequence). The V end lost 5 bases, the J end lost 3 bases, and 19 bases lay between the germline ends. CDR3 length equals 16 residues. The assay ran at deep level. Some clones are missing from TCRdb's copy, which holds only in-frame ones; the method was immunoSEQ multiplex PCR. The sample lists roughly 1,500,000 clones, nearly 99% occurring once. The chain combines TRBV7-9 with TRBJ1-1, with a tentative D call TRBD1 (5 bases). This clonotype originated in a man aged 25 to 45 in good health. Sequencing used naive CD4+ T cells sorted from blood. Subset here: CD45RA+ positively selected. CDR3: CASSQDQGAGDTEAFF. CDR3 sequence (DNA): TGTGCCAGCAGCCAAGACCAAGGGGCGGGGGACACTGAAGCTTTCTTT.